This T cell receptor (beta chain) was recovered during a study of T cell responses to AZD1222 COVID-19 vaccine. Study conclusions and caveats: Unmutated variant regions are reportedly targeted by nearly half of spike-specific TCRs.

For this clone: Its target is unknown.

Germline lookup yields CDR1 SNHLY and CDR2 FYNNEI. The CDR3 consists of 13 residues. Trimming left V 9 bases short and J 1 base short, with 12 bases between. TCRdb's copy holds only in-frame clones and misses some; the assay was immunoSEQ multiplex PCR. The profile shows approximately 82,000 clones, roughly nine tenths of them singletons. Sequences were derived from peripheral blood, sampled 28 days after the second AZD1222 dose. This receptor was obtained from an adult who received the AZD1222 COVID-19 vaccine. The chain is built from TRBV2 and TRBJ1-1; D unclear. The CDR3 spells CARLLDGNTEAFF. The CDR3 coding sequence is TGTGCCAGACTACTGGACGGGAACACTGAAGCTTTCTTT.